This TCR beta chain is from a study of shared clonotypes between healthy human individuals (TCRdb year 2020). In terms of the full investigation: Three men and two women, aged 18 to 49 years, made up the cohort. To estimate repertoire size and how much clonotypes are shared between individuals, the study performed deep sequencing of blood TCR repertoires from 4 to 6 healthy adults. Per donor, leukapheresis produced somewhere between about 0.85 and 10 billion PBMCs. Per donor, three plates each were used for CD4 naive and CD4 memory, two for CD8 naive, and one for CD8 memory. Different laboratories and diverse techniques were used to prepare libraries and sequence TCR repertoires, to increase sequencing depth and limit assay-specific biases. What the study reported, not specific to this receptor: Larger estimated clonotype richness was generally found for naive subsets than for memory subsets. Rarefaction of sorted-subset datasets indicated incomplete sequencing despite the large sequencing depth. Sampling was limited to blood, and TCR repertoires in tissue likely differ from TCR repertoires in blood. Higher generation probabilities were observed for clonotypes shared by all four sorted-subset donors than for non-shared clonotypes. When a handful of donors were compared, the shared fraction of clonotypes was about 5.4% for naive CD4, 3.5% to 4% for naive CD8, 2% to 2.5% for memory CD4, and less than 0.45% for memory CD8. The small number of donors limited the genetic and exposure-history diversity represented. Pairwise subsampling indicated that sequencing depth was expected to affect the degree of clonotype sharing among donors.

At the junction V is shortened by 0 bases and J by 2 bases, with 9 bases in between. According to the germline V gene, CDR1 reads SGHDT and CDR2 reads YYEEEE. Taken from cysteine to phenylalanine, the CDR3 has 14 residues. Left in the record is the CDR3 DNA by itself, 42 bases read in frame from the first base. Using the deep immunoSEQ assay, multiplex PCR amplified TCR CDR3 regions from genomic DNA. For each cell subset, the extracted genomic DNA was distributed evenly across all wells of several immunoSEQ 96-well plates, and each plate served as one replicate. Each replicate PCR for sorted subsets received about 0.2 ug genomic DNA, equal to tens of thousands of T cell genomes. Purified libraries were quantified with a Qubit 3.0 fluorometer, sized on a Bioanalyzer 2100, and re-quantified with the KAPA Library Quantification kit. Every immunoSEQ 96-well plate was sequenced on a dedicated single-read 150-cycle Illumina NextSeq 550 flow cell. The original methods were these. Because only junctional sequences without quality scores were contained in the immunoSEQ output, filtering matching that applied to full-length reads could not be performed. Sequences were annotated with PyIR, a Python wrapper for IgBLAST v1.9, and V/J genes and CDR3 were assigned using IMGT germline references. Reads were removed for weak V/J assignments (E-value above 1e-6), missing CDR3, stop codons, out-of-frame junctions, or ambiguous translated residues. V3J clonotypes were defined as sequences sharing an identical inferred V gene, J gene, and CDR3 amino acid sequence. The percentage overlap between two repertoires was calculated by dividing the number of shared unique clonotypes by the size of the smaller repertoire. RTK rarefaction, the Chao1 estimator, and Recon v2.1 estimates of unobserved clonotypes were used to assess repertoire richness. For all TCRbeta clonotypes obtained by the gDNA method from a few donors, generation probabilities were computed with OLGA. The immuneACCESS repertoire file appears here via TCRdb, limited to in-frame rearrangements. These files lack a portion of the clones; in checked studies, under half of the deficit traces to unresolved V genes, and the cause of the others is not known. For V, J and clone size, that table is used; D and trimming come from the DNA. This sample comprises about 2.1 million clones, roughly 93% of them detected only once. The ten largest clones capture about 1.7% of the sample.

With respect to this clone: No antigen is known for it. There are no base qualities to consult, and no much larger clone falls within one base.

For the CD8 naive samples, CD45RO-negative cells were positively selected for CCR7, yielding a CD45RA+CCR7+ population from which TemRA cells were excluded. The donors were healthy, HIV-negative adults with no recently reported acute infections or vaccinations. Every donor was a Caucasian adult residing in Nashville, Tennessee, USA. After blood collection by leukapheresis, PBMCs were isolated using Ficoll-Histopaque density gradient centrifugation and then cryopreserved in the vapor phase of liquid nitrogen. Purity and quantity of every magnetically sorted T cell population were checked by analytical flow cytometry. From each sorted fraction, genomic DNA was isolated and quantified by UV absorbance on a Nanodrop 2000c.

The TCR comes from a man aged 18 to 29 in good health. Some clones in this sample may be carry-over from other donors' samples. The specimen sequenced was naive CD8+ T cells from PBMCs. The meaning of the sample's cell subset or site label: CD45RA+CCR7+. The rearrangement combines TRBV5-6 with TRBJ2-7; the D gene cannot be resolved reliably. The CDR3 region has the sequence CASSLEGSPYEQYF. The base sequence is TGTGCCAGCAGCTTGGAAGGGTCCCCCTACGAGCAGTACTTC.